This entry lists 15 T cell receptor beta chains sequenced from one sample in a study of blood T cell repertoires in COVID-19. Produced via immunoSEQ multiplex PCR; TCRdb's table is partial and in-frame only. This table holds about 500,000 clones, approximately 86% found once. Input material: PBMCs or T cells enriched from blood (not recorded which). The receptors derive from a woman aged 18-29 years who had recovered from COVID-19.

As for this clone: The same CDR3 is also encoded by other DNA sequences in this sample. The chain links TRBV10-3 to TRBJ2-7; 7 bases line up with TRBD2. The germline V gene has CDR1 ENHRY and CDR2 SYGVKD. This CDR3 comprises 12 residues. The J segment lost 3 bases and the V segment lost 6 bases, leaving 2 bases of the junction unmatched. Here the CDR3 reads CAISPGGYEQYF. The CDR3 DNA follows: TGTGCCATCAGCCCGGGGGGCTACGAGCAGTACTTC.

The chain employs TRBV7-8 and TRBJ2-1; 10 bases line up with TRBD2. CDR1 and CDR2 from the germline V gene are SGHVS and FQNEAQ. The CDR3 consists of 18 residues. V trimming: 1 base; J trimming: 1 base; junction bases outside the gene matches: 7. CDR3 amino acids: CASSLVSSGGLSYNEQFF. CDR3 nucleotide sequence: TGTGCCAGCAGCTTAGTGTCTAGCGGGGGCCTTTCCTACAATGAGCAGTTCTTC. Full variable domain (rest looked up from reference TRBV7-8 and TRBJ2-1): GAGVSQSPRYKVAKRGQDVALRCDPISGHVSLFWYQQALGQGPEFLTYFQNEAQLDKSGLPSDRFFAERPEGSVSTLKIQRTQQEDSAVYLCASSLVSSGGLSYNEQFFGPGTRLTVL.

V gene TRBV5-6 combines with J gene TRBJ2-7; D gene uncertain. The germline V gene encodes CDR1 SGHDT and CDR2 YYEEEE. Trimming left V 2 bases short and J 1 base short, with 7 bases between. This CDR3 spans 13 amino acids. The CDR3 region has the DNA TGTGCCAGCAGCTTTGACATATCCTACGAGCAGTACTTC. Translating gives CASSFDISYEQYF.

This rearrangement joins TRBV30 to TRBJ1-5, with 11 bases aligning to TRBD1. The CDR3 has 15 residues. From germline, CDR1 is GTSNPN and CDR2 SVGIG (reference sequence). The junction had 3 bases not matched to a gene; V was cut back by 1 base and J by 4 bases. The CDR3 nucleotides are TGTGCCTGGAGTGCCGGGACAGGGGGAAATCAGCCCCAGCATTTT. Residues: CAWSAGTGGNQPQHF. Full variable domain (remainder filled in from reference TRBV30 and TRBJ1-5): SQTIHQWPATLVQPVGSPLSLECTVEGTSNPNLYWYRQAAGRGLQLLFYSVGIGQISSEVPQNLSASRPQDRQFILSSKKLLLSDSGFYLCAWSAGTGGNQPQHFGDGTRLSIL.

V is TRBV5-1 and J is TRBJ1-1, with TRBD1 matching over 8 bases. V dropped 4 bases and J dropped 3; count of bases not matched to a gene: 8. This CDR3 spans 15 amino acids. Germline V gives CDR1 SGHRS, CDR2 YFSETQ. CDR3 in DNA: TGCGCCAGCAGCGAGGACAGGGAGTCGGACACTGAAGCTTTCTTT. It yields the protein CASSEDRESDTEAFF.

This sequence joins TRBV28 and TRBJ1-1, with TRBD1 matching 7 bases. The germline V gene encodes CDR1 MDHEN and CDR2 SYDVKM. The CDR3 is made up of 14 amino acids. The V gene end was trimmed by 7 bases and the J gene end by 4 bases; junction bases not matched to a gene: 9. The chain's CDR3 is CASNRDSGSTEAFF. The CDR3 nucleotides are TGTGCCAGCAATAGGGACAGCGGAAGCACTGAAGCTTTCTTT.

J is TRBJ1-6 and V is TRBV9; 7 nucleotides line up with TRBD1. V gave up 0 bases and J gave up 7 bases; unmatched junction bases: 7. This CDR3 has 16 residues. Per the germline V gene, CDR1 is SGDLS and CDR2 is YYNGEE. The CDR3: CASSVATRDSNSPLHF. The CDR3 DNA sequence: TGTGCCAGCAGCGTAGCTACGAGGGACAGCAATTCACCCCTCCACTTT.

The chain uses TRBV28 and TRBJ1-1; D call uncertain. Germline CDR1 is MDHEN and CDR2 is SYDVKM. The CDR3 extends over 13 amino acids. V gave up 7 bases and J gave up 4 bases, with 13 bases separating them. The CDR3 here is CASTRRRGTEAFF. In DNA, the CDR3 is TGTGCCAGCACCCGACGGCGCGGCACTGAAGCTTTCTTT.

CDR3 amino acids: CASSVGSDTNTEAFF. CDR3 DNA sequence: TGTGCCAGCAGCGTAGGTAGTGACACGAACACTGAAGCTTTCTTT. The chain carries TRBV9 and TRBJ1-1, with D uncertain. Germline assignment: CDR1 SGDLS and CDR2 YYNGEE. CDR3 length: 15 residues. The V end was cut by 0 bases, the J end by 1 base, with 10 bases between.

The rearrangement uses TRBV7-6 and TRBJ1-2; D is unresolved. This CDR3 has 15 amino acids. The germline V gene has CDR1 SGHVS and CDR2 FNYEAQ. Between the trimmed V and J ends, which lost 5 bases and 4 bases, there was a span of 17 bases. The CDR3 loop reads CASSPTSGGGYGYTF. The CDR3 DNA follows: TGTGCCAGCAGCCCTACGAGCGGTGGCGGCTATGGCTACACCTTC.

The genes are TRBV6-5 and TRBJ1-1; perhaps TRBD1 as D (5 bases). Germline CDR1 and CDR2: MNHEY and SVGAGI. Trimming cost V 0 bases and J 0 bases, with 11 bases left between them. The CDR3 extends over 16 amino acids. The CDR3 DNA reads as TGTGCCAGCAGTTACTCTGCGGGGGGAATGAACACTGAAGCTTTCTTT. Translation gives CASSYSAGGMNTEAFF.

This chain links TRBV28 with TRBJ1-5, with TRBD1 identical over 11 bases. The CDR3 covers 14 residues. The junction had 4 bases not matched to a gene; V was cut back by 6 bases and J by 6 bases. CDR1 is MDHEN and CDR2 is SYDVKM in the germline V gene. The CDR3 DNA is TGTGCCAGCAGCGGGACAGGGGGTGGTCAGCCCCAGCATTTT. Amino acid sequence: CASSGTGGGQPQHF.

The chain links TRBV5-1 to TRBJ1-3; 7 nucleotides match TRBD1. The V segment lost 4 bases and the J segment 2 bases; nucleotides outside the gene matches: 12. CDR1 SGHRS and CDR2 YFSETQ come from the germline V gene. The CDR3 is 17 amino acids. The CDR3 reads CASSAAPVDRAGNTIYF. CDR3 DNA: TGCGCCAGCAGCGCCGCCCCCGTTGACAGGGCTGGAAACACCATATATTTT.

The chain couples TRBV11-2 to TRBJ2-5; D call uncertain. CDR1 is SGHAT, CDR2 FQNNGV, per germline. The germline V and J ends were trimmed by 0 bases and 5 bases, with 7 bases remaining between them. The CDR3 length is 13 residues. As DNA, the CDR3 is TGTGCCAGCAGCTTAGATGTGGGCGAGACCCAGTACTTC. Protein sequence: CASSLDVGETQYF.

The rearrangement links TRBV11-2 to TRBJ2-2; 9 bases match TRBD1. The germline CDR1 and CDR2 sequences are SGHAT and FQNNGV. J was trimmed by 5 bases and V by 2 bases; bases with no gene match: 6. This CDR3 region has 16 residues. The CDR3 protein is CASSLTPGTGTGELFF. DNA for the CDR3: TGTGCCAGCAGCTTAACCCCCGGGACAGGGACCGGGGAGCTGTTTTTT.